The clone carrying this T cell receptor (beta chain) came up a few times. Its target is unknown. Amplification of TCR beta CDR3 regions was performed using RNA transcripts as template. The HTBI primer set served for first-round RT-PCR of the TCR CDR3. Each CDR3 protein is one row after TCRdb ran MiXCR on the multiplex PCR reads. Of nearly 600,000 distinct CDR3 sequences listed, 13% to 15% were seen once; the top ten hold roughly 7%. Out of around 10 ml of fresh peripheral blood came the PBMCs. Germline V gene lookup returns CDR1 MGHRA and CDR2 YSYEKL. Between the trimmed V and J ends, which lost 3 bases and 3 bases, there was a span of 14 bases. The CDR3 has 15 residues. The data were taken from a study of T cells in Graves' hyperthyroidism and ophthalmopathy. Whole-study results and caveats: A model using 13 V-J features told ophthalmopathy apart from stable hyperthyroidism.

The receptor comes from a woman aged 18-35 years with Graves' ophthalmopathy. What was sequenced was blood. The chain combines TRBV4-1 with TRBJ2-5, with D possibly being TRBD1 (6 bases). The CDR3 bases are TGCGCCAGCAGCCAGGTTGGGACACCGAAAGAGACCCAGTACTTC. Its protein product is CASSQVGTPKETQYF.